The 16 T cell receptor beta chains presented below share a single source sample, sequenced in a study of T cell responses to AZD1222 COVID-19 vaccine (dated by TCRdb to the early 2020s). Preparation of the library involved the immunoSEQ multiplex PCR assay. Entries here come from immuneACCESS through TCRdb and include only in-frame sequences with V and J called. Some clones fail to appear in such tables; in the studies checked, an unresolved V gene covers under half of the shortfall, and the cause of the remainder is unknown. This sample is represented by roughly 130,000 clones; around 94% of them were singletons. The ten largest clones take up 1.7% of the sample. The sample's time point label, in plain terms: baseline before first vaccination. The source was peripheral blood, collected on day 0 of AZD1222 vaccination. These receptor sequences come from an adult in good health.

This chain links TRBV18 with TRBJ2-7; D is perhaps TRBD1 or TRBD2 (7 bases each). V lost 3 bases and J 6 bases, leaving 15 bases between the germline ends. The CDR3 length is 14 residues. Germline assignment: CDR1 KGHSH and CDR2 LQKENI. The CDR3 region has the DNA TGTGCCAGCTCACCCAGGGGGGGGGCAAGCGAGCAGTACTTC. Amino acids: CASSPRGGASEQYF.

With regard to this clone: An end of the junction does not agree with germline; a read error may underlie this. V usage is TRBV7-6 and J usage is TRBJ1-6; D ambiguous. Germline V lookup: CDR1 SGHVS, CDR2 FNYEAQ. The CDR3 extends over 9 amino acids. The CDR3 DNA follows: TGTGCCAGCAGCCGGTTCCTCGGATTT. This encodes CASSRFLGF.

The gene calls are TRBV6-6 and TRBJ1-1; no clear D. With 5 bases removed from V and 5 bases from J, the gap between germline ends came to 9 bases. The CDR3 runs to 12 residues. Germline V lookup: CDR1 MNHNY, CDR2 SVGAGI (reference sequence). CDR3 DNA sequence: TGTGCCAGCAGTGGCAGGTGGACTGAAGCTTTCTTT. It translates to CASSGRWTEAFF.

This clone was seen once. The chain links TRBV7-2 to TRBJ1-5; D gene unclear. V was clipped by 3 bases and J by 5 bases, with 8 bases between them. In germline, CDR1 is SGHTA, CDR2 FQGNSA. This CDR3 spans 13 amino acids. The CDR3 reads CASSFLFDQPQHF. The CDR3 DNA reads as TGTGCCAGCAGCTTTCTGTTCGATCAGCCCCAGCATTTT.

The chain has TRBV9 and TRBJ2-1; unclear D gene. The CDR3 runs 11 residues. Germline V gives CDR1 SGDLS, CDR2 YYNGEE. V lost 3 bases and J lost 4, with 2 bases in between. The CDR3 reads CASSGYNEQFF. The CDR3 DNA sequence: TGTGCCAGCAGCGGGTACAATGAGCAGTTCTTC.

This clone was found once. V gene TRBV12-5 combines with J gene TRBJ2-3; the D is unclear. V was trimmed by 3 bases and J by 1 base, leaving 8 bases between them. CDR1 is LGHNT and CDR2 is FRNRAP in the germline V gene. CDR3 length: 14 residues. CDR3 bases: TGTGCTAGTGGTTTAGGTGTCGGCACAGATACGCAGTATTTT. This translates into CASGLGVGTDTQYF.

This chain links TRBV24-1 with TRBJ2-3; D is ambiguous. The CDR3 has 15 amino acids. The V gene's germline CDR1 is KGHDR and CDR2 SFDVKD. With 4 bases removed from V and 1 base from J, the gap between germline ends came to 11 bases. Here the CDR3 DNA reads TGTGCCACCAGTGAGTCCGGGCAAGGCACAGATACGCAGTATTTT. Its protein product is CATSESGQGTDTQYF.

The chain links TRBV28 to TRBJ1-2; weak D call: TRBD1 (5 bases). Germline V gives CDR1 MDHEN, CDR2 SYDVKM. The CDR3 spans 14 residues. Trimming left V 5 bases short and J 2 bases short, with 12 bases between. The CDR3 region is CASSPGTYNYGYTF. The CDR3 DNA reads TGTGCCAGCAGTCCCGGGACCTACAACTATGGCTACACCTTC.

The chain carries TRBV6-1 and TRBJ1-5; D ambiguous. Trimming pared 2 bases from V and 2 bases from J, leaving 22 bases between. Germline CDR1 is MNHNS and CDR2 is SASEGT. This CDR3 contains 19 residues. The CDR3 loop is CASSERPQWQQKRNQPQHF. The CDR3 coding sequence is TGTGCCAGCAGTGAAAGGCCCCAGTGGCAGCAGAAGCGCAATCAGCCCCAGCATTTT.

This chain links TRBV2 with TRBJ1-1; 11 positions match TRBD1. The CDR3 runs to 18 residues. Germline lookup yields CDR1 SNHLY and CDR2 FYNNEI. The junction had 12 bases not matched to a gene; V was cut back by 5 bases and J by 1 base. The CDR3 DNA reads TGTGCCAGCAGTCGTACCGGGACAGGGGGGAGGGCGAACACTGAAGCTTTCTTT. This codes for CASSRTGTGGRANTEAFF.

The rearrangement links TRBV3-1 (or the pseudogene TRBV3-2) to TRBJ1-1; D remains unclear. Germline lookup yields CDR1 LGHDT and CDR2 YNNKEL (reference sequence). The CDR3 spans 15 residues. V lost 4 bases and J 4 bases, leaving 16 bases between the germline ends. CDR3 region: CASSPAVARGTEAFF. For the CDR3, the DNA is TGTGCCAGCAGCCCCGCGGTGGCCCGGGGCACTGAAGCTTTCTTT.

J is TRBJ2-5 and V is TRBV9; possible D gene TRBD1, 6 bases. CDR3 length: 17 amino acids. Germline CDR1 and CDR2: SGDLS and YYNGEE. The V and J ends lost 6 bases and 1 base respectively, with 22 bases between them. This CDR3 is CASTPNGGPPLQETQYF. For the CDR3, the DNA is TGTGCCAGCACCCCGAATGGGGGCCCACCACTCCAAGAGACCCAGTACTTC.

The rearrangement joins TRBV7-6 to TRBJ1-1; weak D call: TRBD1 (6 bases). V was trimmed by 6 bases and J by 2 bases, leaving 10 bases between them. The CDR3 is 13 residues long. Germline CDR1 and CDR2: SGHVS and FNYEAQ. This CDR3 is CASRLTGNTEAFF. In DNA form, the CDR3 reads TGTGCCAGCAGATTGACAGGAAACACTGAAGCTTTCTTT.

CDR3 protein: CASSLPAGTQYF. The CDR3 bases are TGTGCCAGCAGCCTACCGGCGGGGACCCAGTACTTC. This sequence joins TRBV3-1 (or the pseudogene TRBV3-2) and TRBJ2-5, with a possible D match to TRBD2 (5 bases). CDR3 size: 12 residues. CDR1 is LGHDT, CDR2 YNNKEL, per germline (reference sequence). The V end was cut by 4 bases, the J end by 7 bases, with 10 bases between.

CDR3 sequence: CASSPGGHGYGYTF. CDR3 in DNA: TGTGCCAGCAGTCCCGGGGGGCACGGCTATGGCTACACCTTC. The chain carries TRBV7-3 and TRBJ1-2; maybe TRBD1 (6 bases). Between the trimmed V and J ends, which lost 6 bases and 4 bases, there was a span of 15 bases. Germline CDR1 is SGHTA and CDR2 is FQGTGA. The length of the CDR3 is 14 residues.

This chain joins TRBV29-1 and TRBJ1-2; a possible D gene is TRBD1 (5 bases). The germline V gene encodes CDR1 SQVTM and CDR2 ANQGSEA. CDR3 length equals 13 residues. Trimming took 3 bases from V and 8 from J, leaving 16 bases between them. The chain's CDR3 is CSVEGPLSRGYTF. The CDR3, as DNA: TGCAGCGTTGAGGGGCCCCTTTCTCGAGGCTACACCTTC.